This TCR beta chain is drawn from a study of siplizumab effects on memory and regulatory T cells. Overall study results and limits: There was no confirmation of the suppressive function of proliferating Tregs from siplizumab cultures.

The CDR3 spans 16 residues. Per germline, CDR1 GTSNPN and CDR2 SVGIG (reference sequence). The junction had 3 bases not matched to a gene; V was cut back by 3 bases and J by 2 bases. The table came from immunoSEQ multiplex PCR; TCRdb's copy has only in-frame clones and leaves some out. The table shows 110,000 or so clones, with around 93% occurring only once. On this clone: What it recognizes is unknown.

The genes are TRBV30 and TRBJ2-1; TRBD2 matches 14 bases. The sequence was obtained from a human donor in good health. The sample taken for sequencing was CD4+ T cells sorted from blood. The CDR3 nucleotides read TGTGCCTGGAGCAGACTAGCGGGAGGGACCTACAATGAGCAGTTCTTC. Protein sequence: CAWSRLAGGTYNEQFF. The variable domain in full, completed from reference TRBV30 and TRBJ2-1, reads SQTIHQWPATLVQPVGSPLSLECTVEGTSNPNLYWYRQAAGRGLQLLFYSVGIGQISSEVPQNLSASRPQDRQFILSSKKLLLSDSGFYLCAWSRLAGGTYNEQFFGPGTRLTVL.